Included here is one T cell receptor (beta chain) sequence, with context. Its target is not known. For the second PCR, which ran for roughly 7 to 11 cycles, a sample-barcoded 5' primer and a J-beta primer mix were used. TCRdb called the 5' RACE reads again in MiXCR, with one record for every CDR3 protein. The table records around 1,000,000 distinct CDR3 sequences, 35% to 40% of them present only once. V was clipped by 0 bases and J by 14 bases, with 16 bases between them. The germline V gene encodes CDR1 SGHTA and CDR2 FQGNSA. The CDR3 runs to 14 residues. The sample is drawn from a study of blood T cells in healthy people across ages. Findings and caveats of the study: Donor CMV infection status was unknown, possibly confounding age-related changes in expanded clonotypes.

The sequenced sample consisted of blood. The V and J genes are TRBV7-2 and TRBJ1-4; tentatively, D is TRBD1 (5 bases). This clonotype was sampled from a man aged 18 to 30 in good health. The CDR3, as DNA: TGTGCCAGCAGCTTAGCGTCGGGGCCCCAGCAGCTGTTTTTT. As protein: CASSLASGPQQLFF. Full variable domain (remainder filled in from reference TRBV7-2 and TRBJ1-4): GAGVSQSPSNKVTEKGKDVELRCDPISGHTALYWYRQSLGQGLEFLIYFQGNSAPDKSGLPSDRFSAERTGGSVSTLTIQRTQQEDSAVYLCASSLASGPQQLFFGSGTQLSVL.